This passage covers 9 T cell receptor beta chains from one sample sequenced in a study of T and B cells in COVID-19 patients. Blood genomic DNA input for TRB amplification was about 240-500 ng. BIOMED2 TRB-A/B primer pools were used in multiplex TRB PCR. TCRdb ran MiXCR on the multiplex PCR reads and lists one entry per CDR3 protein. The data show 7,000 to 9,500 distinct CDR3 sequences, 20% to 30% seen once. Sequencing was performed on blood. The receptors stem from a human donor with active COVID-19.

This clonotype has only a few counts. This chain uses TRBV5-1 with TRBJ2-2, with 8 bases that match TRBD1. The CDR3 runs to 18 residues. Germline assignment: CDR1 SGHRS and CDR2 YFSETQ. The junction had 8 bases not matched to a gene; V was cut back by 0 bases and J by 1 base. CDR3 coding DNA: TGCGCCAGCAGCTTGGCGGCAGGGGGCTTACGGAACACCGGGGAGCTGTTTTTT. Amino acid sequence: CASSLAAGGLRNTGELFF.

This clonotype appeared many times. The rearrangement joins TRBV6-5 to TRBJ1-6; 9 positions agree with TRBD1. The CDR3 is 16 amino acids. CDR1 is MNHEY and CDR2 is SVGAGI in the germline V gene. V was pared by 2 bases and J by 6 bases, with 5 bases of the junction left unmatched. The DNA for the CDR3 is TGTGCCAGCAGTTACGCTGAGGACAGGGGTAATTCACCCCTCCACTTT. Amino acid sequence: CASSYAEDRGNSPLHF.

This clonotype was observed a few times. The chain has TRBV18 and TRBJ1-1, with D unclear. CDR1 is KGHSH, CDR2 LQKENI, per germline. Between the trimmed V and J ends, which lost 3 bases and 1 base, there was a span of 18 bases. The CDR3 consists of 17 residues. CDR3 sequence: CASSPRPPGMTNTEAFF. Here the CDR3 DNA reads TGTGCCAGCTCACCGAGGCCCCCTGGGATGACGAACACTGAAGCTTTCTTT.

There are a few counts of this clonotype. The V gene is TRBV6-2 or TRBV6-3, the J gene TRBJ1-5; D unclear. The CDR3 runs to 13 residues. Germline V gene data show CDR1 as MNHEY and CDR2 as SVGEGT. V was pared by 0 bases and J by 7 bases, with 7 bases between. As DNA, the CDR3 is TGTGCCAGCAGTTACTCAAAAGAACAGCCCCAGCATTTT. Residues: CASSYSKEQPQHF.

This clonotype has only one observation. The junction differs from germline at one of its ends, possibly a read error. The chain links TRBV29-1 to TRBJ2-2; D might be TRBD1 or TRBD2, each matching 5 bases. This CDR3 is 14 amino acids long. Germline V gives CDR1 SQVTM, CDR2 ANQGSEA. The CDR3 loop reads CSVEAQGPTGELIF. DNA for the CDR3: TGCAGCGTTGAGGCGCAGGGTCCCACCGGGGAGCTGATTTTT.

CDR3 sequence: CASSRTATDTQYF. Written as DNA, the CDR3 is TGTGCCAGCAGCCGGACGGCGACAGATACGCAGTATTTT. V usage is TRBV7-9 and J usage is TRBJ2-3; D uncertain. V was cut by 5 bases and J by 3 bases, with 9 bases left in between. CDR3 size: 13 residues. Germline loops: CDR1 SEHNR, CDR2 FQNEAQ (reference sequence).

This chain connects TRBV18 to TRBJ1-6, with D maybe TRBD1 (5 bases). Germline CDR1 reads KGHSH; CDR2 reads LQKENI. The V end lost 1 base, the J end lost 8 bases, and 9 bases lay between the germline ends. The CDR3 is 14 amino acids. The CDR3 protein is CASSPLAGDSPLHF. The DNA of the CDR3 is TGTGCCAGCTCACCACTTGCGGGGGATTCACCCCTCCACTTT.

By share, this clonotype counts as medium-sized (0.01 to 0.1%). CDR3 amino acids: CASSEAGQGEREQYF. The DNA for the CDR3 is TGTGCCAGCAGTGAAGCAGGACAGGGGGAGAGAGAGCAGTACTTC. The chain uses TRBV6-1 and TRBJ2-7, with 10 bases lining up with TRBD1. The trim removed 0 bases at V and 7 bases at J, leaving 6 bases unmatched. In germline, CDR1 is MNHNS, CDR2 SASEGT. The CDR3 covers 15 residues.

Only a few counts were recorded for this clonotype. The gene calls are TRBV6-1 and TRBJ2-7; either TRBD1 or TRBD2 may fit D (5 bases each). The length of the CDR3 is 13 residues. The germline V gene has CDR1 MNHNS and CDR2 SASEGT. V dropped 5 bases and J dropped 10 bases, with 18 bases sitting between them. The CDR3 region is CASSKSSTGRQYF. The CDR3 nucleotides read TGTGCCAGCAGTAAAAGTTCCACGGGACGCCAGTACTTC.